The source of this T cell receptor (beta chain) is a study of T cells in Graves' hyperthyroidism and ophthalmopathy (dated by TCRdb to the late 2010s). Some background on the complete study: Peripheral blood was collected at initial diagnosis, before any treatment. A discovery cohort of about 95 patients, roughly 40 with Graves' ophthalmopathy and approximately 60 with stable Graves' hyperthyroidism, was used to find distinguishing TCR V-J signatures. Prospective prediction of ophthalmopathy was tested in an independent validation cohort consisting of 18 hyperthyroidism patients and over 15 patients who later progressed to ophthalmopathy. For training and testing, the approximately 97 patients in the discovery cohort were randomly divided in a 7:3 ratio. Thyroid tissue and blood T-cell repertoires from several Graves' hyperthyroidism patients were also compared in the study. After blood sampling, hyperthyroidism patients were treated with methimazole at a starting dose of 30 mg daily, and ophthalmopathy patients were treated with high-dose intravenous methylprednisolone. The paper reports TCR Vbeta CDR3 sequencing of approximately 140 peripheral blood samples: around 41 ophthalmopathy, under 85 hyperthyroidism and approximately 17 progressor patients.

The TCR beta CDR3 regions were amplified from RNA transcripts. The first round of RT-PCR for the TCR CDR3 was performed with the HTBI primer set and the Qiagen OneStep RT-PCR kit. Libraries were constructed in a second round of multiplex PCR, after which size selection and purification were performed. Sequencing of the libraries was done on an Illumina HiSeq2000 using paired-end 100 bp reads. The paper's data handling went like this. SOAPnuke was used to process the raw data, with reads discarded if the reads contained adapters or uncalled bases, had a mean Phred below 15, or lacked an exact constant-primer or identifier match. High-quality paired reads were merged with COPE v1.2.5, and unique nucleotide sequences were defined as clonotypes. MiTCR v1.1 was used to align the clonotypes against IMGT TRBV, TRBD and TRBJ reference segments. The analysis included only V-J combinations with a frequency above 0.0001, which together covered more than 99% of the repertoires. The TCS score was defined as F50 (clonal expansion) divided by E x V (chaos), with BLOSUM62-based TCRdist calculated between CDR3 peptides within each V-J. Welch's t-statistics and random forest reduced roughly 540 V-J features to around 14, which were used in a naive Bayes classifier (R e1071). TCRdb reworked the public reads: Q25 trimming with fastp, MiXCR clone assembly, productive beta chains retained. All rows with the same CDR3 protein become a single entry with the most common DNA and genes. For this entry, the V and J calls and clone size follow TCRdb and not the study's own pipeline. For this sample the table gives fewer than 450,000 distinct CDR3 sequences, of which around 20% were detected only once. The ten most abundant clones make up less than 45% of the sample.

Ophthalmopathy patients had moderately to severely active disease, Clinical Activity Score of at least 3, NOSPECS grade of at least 4, and duration under 3 months. The study excluded patients with uncontrolled infections, other autoimmune diseases, pregnancy or lactation. Diagnoses were based on clinical symptoms, serum thyroxine and TRAb, thyroid ultrasound and orbital computed tomography. PBMCs were separated from 7.5 to 10 ml of fresh peripheral blood using Ficoll-Paque density gradient centrifugation. Trizol reagent was used to extract total RNA, and RNA quality was then checked on an Agilent 2100 Bioanalyzer. CDR1 and CDR2 (SQVTM, ANQGSEA) derive from the germline V gene. Including the terminal cysteine and phenylalanine, the CDR3 comprises 11 residues. Just CDR3 DNA is preserved here, 33 bases in frame from base 1. V is clipped by 5 bases and J by 7 bases, and the sequence between their germline boundaries is 12 bases long.

Worth noting for this clonotype: This clone's antigen is unknown. No quality values exist for individual bases; no much larger clone is one base distant.

The full study reports these points: Most expanded thyroid clonotypes (frequency above 0.001) were also detected in blood, a finding suggesting that blood repertoires may reflect thyroid immune responses. Sample size was not statistically predetermined, and investigators were not blinded to group allocation. A 13 V-J signature model separated ophthalmopathy from stable hyperthyroidism, with around 88% sensitivity and 81% to 82% specificity in cross-validation and 80%/75% in testing. In validation, progression to ophthalmopathy was predicted by the model with nearly 71% sensitivity and roughly 76% specificity, a median of about 6 months before onset.

Rearrangement joined TRBV29-1 to TRBJ2-7, with the D call tentatively TRBD1 or TRBD2, each fitting 5 bases. This receptor was taken from a man aged 18 to 30 with Graves' ophthalmopathy. The sequenced sample consisted of blood. The DNA sequence follows: TGCAGCGTTCCAGGGAGTGGGGAGCAGTACTTC. This sequence encodes CSVPGSGEQYF.